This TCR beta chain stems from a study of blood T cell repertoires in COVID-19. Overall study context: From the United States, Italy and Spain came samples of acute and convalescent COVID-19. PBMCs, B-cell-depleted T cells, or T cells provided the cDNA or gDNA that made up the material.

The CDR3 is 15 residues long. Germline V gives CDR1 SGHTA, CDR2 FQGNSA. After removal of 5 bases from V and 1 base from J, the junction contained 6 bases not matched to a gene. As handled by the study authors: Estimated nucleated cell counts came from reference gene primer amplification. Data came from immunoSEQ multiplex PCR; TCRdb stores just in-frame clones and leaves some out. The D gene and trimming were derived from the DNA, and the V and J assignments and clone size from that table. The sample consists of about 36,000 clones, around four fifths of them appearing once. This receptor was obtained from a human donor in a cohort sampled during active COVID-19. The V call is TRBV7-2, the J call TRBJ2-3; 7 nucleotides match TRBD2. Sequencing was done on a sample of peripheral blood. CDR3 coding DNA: TGTGCCAGCAGCCCTCGGGACTACCGCACAGATACGCAGTATTTT. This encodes CASSPRDYRTDTQYF.